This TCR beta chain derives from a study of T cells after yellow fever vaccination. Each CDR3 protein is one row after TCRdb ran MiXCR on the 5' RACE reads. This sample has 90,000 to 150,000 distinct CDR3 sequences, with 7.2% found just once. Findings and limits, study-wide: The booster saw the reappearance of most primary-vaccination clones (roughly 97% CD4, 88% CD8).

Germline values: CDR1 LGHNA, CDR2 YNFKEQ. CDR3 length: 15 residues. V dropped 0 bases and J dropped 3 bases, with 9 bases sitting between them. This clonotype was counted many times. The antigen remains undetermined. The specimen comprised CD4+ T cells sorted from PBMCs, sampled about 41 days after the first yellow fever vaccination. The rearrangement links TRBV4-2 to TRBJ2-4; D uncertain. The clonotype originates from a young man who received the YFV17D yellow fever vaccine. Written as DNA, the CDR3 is TGTGCCAGCAGCCAAGATAGCAACAGCAAAAACATTCAGTACTTC. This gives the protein CASSQDSNSKNIQYF.